Following are 13 T cell receptor beta chains from one sample sequenced in a study of T cell repertoires in cytomegalovirus infection. Each CDR3 protein is one row after TCRdb ran MiXCR on the reads. Of some 320,000 distinct CDR3 sequences listed, more than 8% are singletons. Sequencing input: PBMCs. The receptor source for this set is a human donor in good health (CMV status not recorded). Some clones in this sample may be carry-over from other donors' samples.

A few counts support this clonotype. The chain links TRBV28 to TRBJ1-1; the D is unclear. Trimming took 2 bases from V and 1 from J, leaving 11 bases between them. The CDR3 is 15 residues long. Germline values: CDR1 MDHEN, CDR2 SYDVKM. DNA of the CDR3: TGTGCCAGCAGTTTACCGCCGGGTCAGAACACTGAAGCTTTCTTT. This encodes CASSLPPGQNTEAFF.

In its sample, this clonotype was seen many times. This chain links TRBV5-1 with TRBJ2-1; the D gene is possibly TRBD2 (8 bases). Trimming pared 0 bases from V and 8 bases from J, leaving 12 bases between. This CDR3 is 14 amino acids long. Germline loops: CDR1 SGHRS, CDR2 YFSETQ. CDR3 bases: TGCGCCAGCAGCTTGGCGGGAGGGGGCGATGAGCAGTTCTTC. Translated, it gives CASSLAGGGDEQFF. Using reference TRBV5-1 and TRBJ2-1 for the parts outside the CDR3, the full variable domain is KAGVTQTPRYLIKTRGQQVTLSCSPISGHRSVSWYQQTPGQGLQFLFEYFSETQRNKGNFPGRFSGRQFSNSRSEMNVSTLELGDSALYLCASSLAGGGDEQFFGPGTRLTVL.

The gene calls are TRBV5-4 and TRBJ1-3; no clear D. This CDR3 is built from 13 residues. In germline, CDR1 is SGHNT, CDR2 YYREEE (reference sequence). The V end lost 4 bases, the J end lost 3 bases, and 8 bases lay between the germline ends. CDR3 coding DNA: TGTGCCAGCAGCCCCCAGGTTGGAAACACCATATATTTT. It translates to CASSPQVGNTIYF. Variable domain in full (rest from reference TRBV5-4 and TRBJ1-3): ETGVTQSPTHLIKTRGQQVTLRCSSQSGHNTVSWYQQALGQGPQFIFQYYREEENGRGNFPPRFSGLQFPNYSSELNVNALELDDSALYLCASSPQVGNTIYFGEGSWLTVV.

A few counts support this clonotype. CDR3 bases: TGTGCCAGCAGTCGAGAGGGCAATCAGCCCCAGCATTTT. Protein: CASSREGNQPQHF. This chain connects TRBV2 to TRBJ1-5; D is unclear. CDR1 is SNHLY, CDR2 FYNNEI, per germline. Trimming stripped 5 bases from V and 2 bases from J, with 7 bases between. The CDR3 contains 13 residues.

In this sample, this clonotype turned up a few times. The V and J genes are TRBV9 and TRBJ1-2; 9 nucleotides line up with TRBD1. The CDR3 totals 16 residues. With 0 bases clipped from V and 6 bases from J, the junction kept 9 bases outside the gene matches. Germline values: CDR1 SGDLS, CDR2 YYNGEE. The CDR3: CASSVVTGGPMNGYTF. In DNA, the CDR3 is TGTGCCAGCAGCGTAGTAACAGGGGGCCCAATGAATGGCTACACCTTC.

This clonotype was observed at least ten times. For the CDR3, the DNA is TGTGCCAGCAGCTTAGTTCAACTAGCAGTCTACGAGCAGTACTTC. Residues: CASSLVQLAVYEQYF. The chain has TRBV7-2 and TRBJ2-7; maybe TRBD2 (6 bases). The length of the CDR3 is 15 residues. CDR1 is SGHTA and CDR2 is FQGNSA in the germline V gene. Deletions cut 1 base from V and 3 bases from J, with 13 bases between.

This clonotype was observed a handful of times. J is TRBJ2-1 and V is TRBV7-3; 8 nucleotides agree with TRBD2. Germline trimming cut 2 bases from V and 4 bases from J; bases unmatched to any gene: 10. Germline values: CDR1 SGHTA, CDR2 FQGTGA. The CDR3 is 17 residues long. CDR3 region: CASSLGLAGPAYNEQFF. In DNA form, the CDR3 reads TGTGCCAGCAGCTTAGGGTTAGCGGGACCGGCTTACAATGAGCAGTTCTTC.

This clonotype was observed many times. The chain couples TRBV20-1 to TRBJ2-1; 12 bases fit TRBD2. The V gene's germline CDR1 is DFQATT and CDR2 SNEGSKA (reference sequence). V was clipped by 6 bases and J by 9 bases; unmatched bases: 9. The CDR3 has 14 residues. The CDR3 is CSASGLAGRGEQFF. CDR3 bases: TGCAGTGCGAGCGGACTAGCGGGACGGGGTGAGCAGTTCTTC.

This clonotype has ten or more counts. The chain recombines TRBV4-3 with TRBJ2-5; 7 bases map to TRBD1. J lost 6 bases, V lost 4 bases, and 8 bases had no gene match. CDR1 and CDR2 from the germline V gene are LGHNA and YSLEER. This CDR3 spans 14 amino acids. The CDR3 reads CASSRYRGRKTQYF. As DNA, the CDR3 is TGCGCCAGCAGCCGATACAGGGGTCGGAAGACCCAGTACTTC.

The V and J genes are TRBV2 and TRBJ2-2, with D uncertain. This CDR3 has 15 amino acids. Per the germline V gene, CDR1 is SNHLY and CDR2 is FYNNEI. V lost 5 bases to trimming and J lost 7 bases, with 17 bases between them. The CDR3 DNA reads TGTGCCAGCAGTCCTTCCGACCACCCTGGCGGGGAGCTGTTTTTT. Protein: CASSPSDHPGGELFF.

This clonotype was picked up a small number of times. This chain connects TRBV19 to TRBJ2-7; D gene ambiguous. Between the trimmed V and J ends, which lost 5 bases and 0 bases, there was a span of 14 bases. Germline V CDR1 and CDR2: LNHDA, SQIVND (reference sequence). This CDR3 is built from 15 residues. CDR3 amino acids: CASSYRAGGSYEQYF. CDR3 DNA sequence: TGTGCCAGTAGTTACCGGGCCGGTGGCTCCTACGAGCAGTACTTC.

The rearrangement uses TRBV12-3 or TRBV12-4 and TRBJ2-7, with 8 bases fitting TRBD1. This CDR3 region has 15 residues. Trimming at V came to 1 base and at J to 1 base, leaving 3 bases not matched to a gene. CDR3 nucleotide sequence: TGTGCCAGCAGTTTAGAAGGGACAGGTTCCTACGAGCAGTACTTC. Translated, it gives CASSLEGTGSYEQYF.

CDR3 loop: CATQGTSGLYNEQFF. CDR3 nucleotides: TGTGCCACCCAAGGGACTAGCGGGCTTTACAATGAGCAGTTCTTC. This rearrangement joins TRBV24-1 to TRBJ2-1, with 12 bases identical to TRBD2. The CDR3 extends over 15 amino acids. V gave up 9 bases and J gave up 4 bases; unmatched junction bases: 6. The germline gives CDR1 KGHDR, CDR2 SFDVKD.